The 28 T cell receptor beta chains reported below all come from one sample, sequenced in a study of blood T cell repertoires in COVID-19. Clones were read by immunoSEQ multiplex PCR, and TCRdb kept only the in-frame ones, dropping some. This repertoire shows approximately 300,000 clones, 87% found once; its top ten account for 1%. The sequencing sample was made of peripheral blood. The receptors derive from a man aged 50 or older with active or convalescent COVID-19.

This chain links TRBV7-2 with TRBJ2-4, with 12 nucleotides matching TRBD1. Germline V lookup: CDR1 SGHTA, CDR2 FQGNSA. The CDR3 has 16 residues. The V gene end was trimmed by 1 base and the J gene end by 8 bases; junction bases not matched to a gene: 6. The CDR3 DNA reads TGTGCCAGCAGCTTAGGGGACAGGGGGCGGGCAGACATTCAGTACTTC. Translation: CASSLGDRGRADIQYF.

The V and J genes are TRBV6-2 or TRBV6-3 and TRBJ2-1, with 16 bases fitting TRBD2. Germline trimming cut 3 bases from V and 1 base from J; bases unmatched to any gene: 9. The CDR3 runs to 20 residues. Germline V gene sequence: CDR1 MNHEY, CDR2 SVGEGT. CDR3 loop: CASSYPGLAGGSFSYNEQFF. The CDR3 DNA follows: TGTGCCAGCAGTTATCCGGGACTAGCGGGGGGGAGTTTTTCCTACAATGAGCAGTTCTTC.

This clone has only one observation. The chain uses TRBV7-2 and TRBJ2-5, with D tentatively TRBD2 (6 bases). Germline CDR1 SGHTA, CDR2 FQGNSA. The CDR3 extends over 15 amino acids. With 3 bases removed from V and 1 base from J, the gap between germline ends came to 12 bases. CDR3 loop: CASSLNPGLQETQYF. The CDR3 nucleotides are TGTGCCAGCAGCTTGAACCCGGGACTCCAAGAGACCCAGTACTTC.

The rearrangement uses TRBV11-2 and TRBJ2-3; D not resolved. V was clipped by 2 bases and J by 4 bases, with 7 bases between them. The CDR3 runs 13 residues. Germline V lookup: CDR1 SGHAT, CDR2 FQNNGV. Here the CDR3 reads CASSLSRADTQYF. CDR3 coding DNA: TGTGCCAGCAGCTTATCACGGGCAGATACGCAGTATTTT.

This chain uses TRBV6-2 or TRBV6-3 with TRBJ2-7, with TRBD1 matching 10 bases. This CDR3 has 16 residues. Per the germline V gene, CDR1 is MNHEY and CDR2 is SVGEGT. The V and J ends lost 5 bases and 9 bases, in that order; junction bases with no gene match: 16. Written as DNA, the CDR3 is TGTGCCAGCAGTGAGCACACCGGGACAGGGGCCATAGGGCAGTACTTC. It yields the protein CASSEHTGTGAIGQYF.

The genes are TRBV4-3 and TRBJ1-1; a weak D match, TRBD1 (5 bases). The CDR3 has 14 residues. In germline, CDR1 is LGHNA, CDR2 YSLEER. Trimming cost V 1 base and J 2 bases, with 8 bases left between them. CDR3 loop: CASSQAGGNTEAFF. The CDR3 bases are TGCGCCAGCAGCCAAGCGGGGGGAAACACTGAAGCTTTCTTT.

J is TRBJ1-2 and V is TRBV29-1; D unclear. The germline CDR1 and CDR2 sequences are SQVTM and ANQGSEA. The CDR3 totals 14 residues. The germline V and J ends were trimmed by 5 bases and 3 bases, with 16 bases remaining between them. The CDR3 DNA sequence: TGCAGCGTTCCACTTTTGGGAGCCGACTATGGCTACACCTTC. It specifies CSVPLLGADYGYTF.

J is TRBJ1-5 and V is TRBV19; perhaps TRBD1 as D (5 bases). V lost 6 bases and J 2 bases, leaving 8 bases between the germline ends. The CDR3 length is 13 residues. Germline CDR1 reads LNHDA; CDR2 reads SQIVND (reference sequence). In nucleotides, the CDR3 is TGTGCCAGTAGAGACAGTGGCAATCAGCCCCAGCATTTT. The encoded protein is CASRDSGNQPQHF.

This chain uses TRBV4-2 with TRBJ2-3; TRBD1 matches at 10 bases. The CDR3 loop spans 19 amino acids. Germline CDR1 LGHNA, CDR2 YNFKEQ. Unmatched junction bases numbered 14, after V lost 0 bases and J lost 5 bases. The CDR3 reads CASSQEGRTTGGGRDTQYF. CDR3 in DNA: TGTGCCAGCAGCCAAGAAGGACGGACGACAGGGGGCGGACGAGATACGCAGTATTTT.

The chain employs TRBV4-2 and TRBJ1-2; TRBD1 matches at 7 bases. Germline trimming cut 4 bases from V and 3 bases from J; bases unmatched to any gene: 2. The CDR3 spans 13 residues. CDR1 and CDR2 from the germline V gene are LGHNA and YNFKEQ. CDR3 nucleotide sequence: TGTGCCAGCAGCCCCGACAGGGACTATGGCTACACCTTC. Residues: CASSPDRDYGYTF.

The rearrangement links TRBV15 to TRBJ1-5, with 8 bases fitting TRBD1. Germline V gene sequence: CDR1 LNHNV, CDR2 YYDKDF (reference sequence). Trimming cost V 6 bases and J 1 base; bases outside gene matches: 11. The CDR3 consists of 17 residues. The CDR3 nucleotides are TGTGCCACCAGGACGGACAGGGCAGGTGGAAGCAATCAGCCCCAGCATTTT. Translating gives CATRTDRAGGSNQPQHF.

This clone came up a few times. The CDR3 region has the DNA TGTGCCAGCAGCGTATCCCCCCGAGCCACTGAAGCTTTCTTT. It yields the protein CASSVSPRATEAFF. The rearrangement uses TRBV9 and TRBJ1-1; D not certain. CDR3 size: 14 residues. Looked up from germline, CDR1 is SGDLS and CDR2 is YYNGEE. Trimming removed 1 base from V and 4 bases from J, with 11 bases in between.

This clone was observed a single time. J is TRBJ2-7 and V is TRBV19; 10 bases match TRBD1. The germline V gene has CDR1 LNHDA and CDR2 SQIVND (reference sequence). The ends lost 6 bases at V and 0 bases at J; junction bases unmatched: 2. The CDR3 contains 14 residues. CDR3: CASRRTGGSYEQYF. The CDR3 DNA is TGTGCCAGTAGAAGGACAGGGGGCTCCTACGAGCAGTACTTC.

The V and J genes are TRBV24-1 and TRBJ1-2, with 7 bases fitting TRBD1. Germline CDR1 and CDR2: KGHDR and SFDVKD. V shed 2 bases, J shed 1 base, and the junction held 12 bases outside the gene matches. The CDR3 runs to 18 residues. This CDR3 reads CATSDSTFSGQHNYGYTF. CDR3 bases: TGTGCCACCAGTGATTCAACCTTTTCGGGACAGCATAACTATGGCTACACCTTC.

In this sample, this clone turned up once. The J gene is TRBJ1-3, the V gene TRBV28, with D possibly being TRBD1 (5 bases). The V gene's germline CDR1 is MDHEN and CDR2 SYDVKM. There are 13 residues in the CDR3. The V end was cut by 2 bases, the J end by 7 bases, with 9 bases between. CDR3 coding DNA: TGTGCCAGCAGTTTAGGGACTACGAACACCATATATTTT. Amino acid sequence: CASSLGTTNTIYF.

The table lists this clone with a count of one. V usage is TRBV4-1 and J usage is TRBJ1-2, with unresolved D. Trimming pared 0 bases from V and 4 bases from J, leaving 18 bases between. The germline V gene has CDR1 MGHRA and CDR2 YSYEKL. This CDR3 has 17 amino acids. The CDR3 bases are TGCGCCAGCAGCCAAGATCGTGGAGCCGGAAGTCTCTATGGCTACACCTTC. Translated: CASSQDRGAGSLYGYTF.

The genes are TRBV27 and TRBJ2-7, with D unclear. V was shortened by 6 bases and J by 7 bases, with 13 bases between the two germline ends. The CDR3 spans 12 residues. Germline V lookup: CDR1 MNHEY, CDR2 SMNVEV (reference sequence). The CDR3 bases are TGTGCCAGCAGGAGAGTTTACGAAGAGCAGTACTTC. Translating it yields CASRRVYEEQYF.

The V call is TRBV28, the J call TRBJ1-3, with a possible D match to TRBD1 (5 bases). V lost 6 bases and J 0 bases, leaving 6 bases between the germline ends. Germline-derived CDR1 and CDR2 are MDHEN and SYDVKM. CDR3 length equals 13 residues. DNA for the CDR3: TGTGCCAGCAGGACAGCCTCTGGAAACACCATATATTTT. This gives the protein CASRTASGNTIYF.

V is TRBV2 and J is TRBJ1-2, with TRBD1 matching over 8 bases. Germline V gives CDR1 SNHLY, CDR2 FYNNEI. This CDR3 spans 14 amino acids. V shed 7 bases and J 5 bases; nucleotides not matched to a gene: 9. The CDR3 coding sequence is TGTGCCAGCACCCCCGCAGGGGGCGAATATGGCTACACCTTC. Protein sequence: CASTPAGGEYGYTF.

CDR3 protein: CATSRDPGQASTDTQYF. The CDR3 DNA reads TGTGCCACCAGCAGAGATCCGGGACAAGCCTCCACAGATACGCAGTATTTT. The J gene is TRBJ2-3, the V gene TRBV15; a weak D match, TRBD1 (6 bases). Per germline, CDR1 LNHNV and CDR2 YYDKDF (reference sequence). V was cut by 0 bases and J by 2 bases, with 15 bases left in between. This CDR3 is 17 amino acids long.

This clone occurred a few times. Here the CDR3 DNA reads TGCGCCAGCAGCCCGACAGGGATTGAGCAGTTCTTC. Protein sequence: CASSPTGIEQFF. This rearrangement joins TRBV5-1 to TRBJ2-1; TRBD1 aligns across 7 bases. With V trimmed by 4 bases and J by 9 bases, 4 bases remained unmatched. The CDR3 length is 12 residues. Per germline, CDR1 SGHRS and CDR2 YFSETQ.

The table lists this clone with a few counts. The chain is built from TRBV25-1 and TRBJ2-7; 13 nucleotides agree with TRBD2. The CDR3 consists of 16 residues. V shed 3 bases, J shed 4 bases, and the junction held 6 bases outside the gene matches. The germline CDR1 and CDR2 sequences are MGHDK and SYGVNS. The CDR3 region is CASSEPGTSGTYEQYF. Here the CDR3 DNA reads TGTGCCAGCAGTGAGCCCGGGACTAGCGGGACTTACGAGCAGTACTTC.

The chain is built from TRBV19 and TRBJ1-4; 10 bases line up with TRBD1. Germline V lookup: CDR1 LNHDA, CDR2 SQIVND (reference sequence). The V gene end was trimmed by 7 bases and the J gene end by 8 bases; junction bases not matched to a gene: 7. The CDR3 extends over 14 amino acids. CDR3 nucleotide sequence: TGTGCCAGTAATCCGGGACAGGGGTCCGAAAAACTGTTTTTT. Amino acid sequence: CASNPGQGSEKLFF.

The rearrangement links TRBV9 to TRBJ2-2; a weak D match, TRBD1 (6 bases). V was clipped by 1 base and J by 0 bases, with 10 bases between them. The length of the CDR3 is 16 residues. The germline gives CDR1 SGDLS, CDR2 YYNGEE. For the CDR3, the DNA is TGTGCCAGCAGCGTAACAGGGCCCACGAACACCGGGGAGCTGTTTTTT. Its translation is CASSVTGPTNTGELFF.

The rearrangement joins TRBV4-1 to TRBJ1-5; 9 bases fit TRBD1. The germline gives CDR1 MGHRA, CDR2 YSYEKL. The length of the CDR3 is 14 residues. The junction had 4 bases not matched to a gene; V was cut back by 4 bases and J by 6 bases. CDR3: CASSLGQGRQPQHF. CDR3 nucleotides: TGCGCCAGCAGCCTAGGACAGGGGCGTCAGCCCCAGCATTTT.

The chain is built from TRBV9 and TRBJ2-7; 11 positions match TRBD2. V trimming: 5 bases; J trimming: 9 bases; junction bases outside the gene matches: 4. Germline values: CDR1 SGDLS, CDR2 YYNGEE. This CDR3 has 12 residues. The CDR3 here is CASSTSGSRQYF. The CDR3 DNA reads as TGTGCCAGCAGTACTAGCGGGAGCCGGCAGTACTTC.

V is TRBV6-2 or TRBV6-3 and J is TRBJ1-5; the D is unclear. V lost 4 bases and J lost 1, with 11 bases in between. Per the germline V gene, CDR1 is MNHEY and CDR2 is SVGEGT. The CDR3 contains 15 residues. CDR3 in amino acids: CASSSEAASNQPQHF. The CDR3 nucleotides read TGTGCCAGCAGTTCAGAGGCAGCCAGCAATCAGCCCCAGCATTTT.

The V gene is TRBV11-2, the J gene TRBJ1-5, with D possibly matching TRBD1 (6 bases). The V and J ends lost 7 bases and 0 bases respectively, with 19 bases between them. The CDR3 totals 17 residues. CDR1 is SGHAT and CDR2 is FQNNGV in the germline V gene. For the CDR3, the DNA is TGTGCCAGCACCAACCACGGGGAGGGGGATAGCAATCAGCCCCAGCATTTT. Amino acid sequence: CASTNHGEGDSNQPQHF.